These T cell receptor beta chains were read from a single sample in a study of CD8 T cells in ankylosing spondylitis. A single record per CDR3 protein comes from TCRdb applying MiXCR to the 5' RACE reads. The data hold more than 300,000 distinct CDR3 sequences, with around 10% observed a single time. Sequencing was performed on blood, either unsorted or a sorted T cell fraction (not recorded which). Source of these receptors: a female donor with ankylosing spondylitis or in good health (not recorded which). CDR3s include the opening cysteine and the closing phenylalanine or tryptophan. Fields, in order: J gene, CDR3 length, V gene, clone size, D gene, CDR3 DNA, CDR3 protein. The D gene is left open where the match is weak. Clone size is not always given. Where it is, it says once, few, many or a class for expanded clones.

>TRBJ2-5|14|TRBV20-1|many|.
TGCAGTGCTAGAAGGACGGGCGGGGAAGAGACCCAGTACTTC
CSARRTGGEETQYF
>TRBJ2-7|15|TRBV5-1|many|.
TGCGCCAGCACCCCCCGGAACCCTAGCTCCTACGAGCAGTACTTC
CASTPRNPSSYEQYF
>TRBJ2-7|15|TRBV7-9|many|TRBD1
TGTGCCAGCAGCTTAGGACAGGGGTATACCCACGAGCAGTACTTC
CASSLGQGYTHEQYF
>TRBJ1-5|15|TRBV16|many|.
TGTGCCAGCAGCCAATCGAAGGGGAAGGTACAGCCCCAGCATTTT
CASSQSKGKVQPQHF
>TRBJ1-1|14|TRBV5-1|.|.
TGCGCCAGCAGCTTGGAGGTGGAGAACACTGAAGCTTTCTTT
CASSLEVENTEAFF
>TRBJ1-5|16|TRBV12-3/TRBV12-4|many|TRBD1
TGTGCCAGCAGTCGGACAGGGGGTAGGGGCAATCAGCCCCAGCATTTT
CASSRTGGRGNQPQHF
>TRBJ2-1|15|TRBV7-2|few|TRBD1
TGTGCCAGCAGCTCGGCCGGGACAGAGGCTCATGAGCAGTTCTTC
CASSSAGTEAHEQFF
>TRBJ1-5|14|TRBV5-1|many|.
TGCGCCAGCAGCAAAGGACGGACGGACGAACCCCAGCATTTT
CASSKGRTDEPQHF
>TRBJ1-2|13|TRBV4-3|.|.
TGCGCCAGCAGCCAAGGAGGGGTGTATGGCTACACCTTC
CASSQGGVYGYTF
>TRBJ1-1|15|TRBV7-7|many|.
TGTGCCAGCAGCCCACTACAGGCTATCAACACTGAAGCTTTCTTT
CASSPLQAINTEAFF
>TRBJ1-5|15|TRBV18|.|.
TGTGCCAGCTCACCCCGGTGGGAGAGCAATCAGCCCCAGCATTTT
CASSPRWESNQPQHF